This T cell receptor beta chain emerged from a study of vaccination and CD4 T cells after COVID-19. Study findings and constraints: Of the reactive clones in convalescent patients, a median about 86% showed up only post-vaccination. The authors studied relatively few convalescent patients and analyzed no early post-infection timepoints.

Comments on this clonotype: Antigen specificity is unknown.

CD4+ T cells that had been cultured provided DNA sequenced with the Oncomine TCR Beta short-read assay. Cultures of CD4+ T cells served as the source for extracting genomic DNA. One entry per CDR3 protein, called by TCRdb with MiXCR from the PCR reads. Among 19,000 or so distinct CDR3 sequences listed, 30% to 45% were seen once. The V gene lost 4 bases and the J gene lost 4 bases, with 8 bases spanning the gap. Germline loops: CDR1 SNHLY, CDR2 FYNNEI. The CDR3 is made up of 13 amino acids. Treatment of the sample: approximately nine-day PBMC culture with coronavirus spike peptide pools or control peptides (ViraFEST assay).

The V call is TRBV2, the J call TRBJ1-5; D call uncertain. Sequencing used CD4+ T cells from blood, cultured in vitro. The source is a human donor who had recovered from COVID-19. CDR3 bases: TGTGCCAGCAGTGTATCCATAAATCAGCCCCAGCATTTT. This sequence encodes CASSVSINQPQHF. Full variable domain (remainder filled in from reference TRBV2 and TRBJ1-5): EPEVTQTPSHQVTQMGQEVILRCVPISNHLYFYWYRQILGQKVEFLVSFYNNEISEKSEIFDDQFSVERPDGSNFTLKIRSTKLEDSAMYFCASSVSINQPQHFGDGTRLSIL.